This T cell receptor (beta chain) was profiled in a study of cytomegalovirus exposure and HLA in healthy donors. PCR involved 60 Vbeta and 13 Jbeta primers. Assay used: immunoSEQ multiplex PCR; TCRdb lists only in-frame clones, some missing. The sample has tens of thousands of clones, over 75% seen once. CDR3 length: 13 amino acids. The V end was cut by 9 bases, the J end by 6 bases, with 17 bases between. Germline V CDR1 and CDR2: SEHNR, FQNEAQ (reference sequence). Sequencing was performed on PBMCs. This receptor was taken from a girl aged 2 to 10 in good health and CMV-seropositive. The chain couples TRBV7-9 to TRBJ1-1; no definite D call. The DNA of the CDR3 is TGTGCCAGTAAACGGGGAGGTAACTCTGAAGCTTTCTTT. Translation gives CASKRGGNSEAFF.